Listed below are T cell receptor beta chains from one sample, sequenced in a study of CD8+CD57+ T cells in acquired aplastic anemia. TCRdb processed the reads anew with MiXCR; each CDR3 protein has one entry. This sample carries 150,000 to 200,000 distinct CDR3 sequences, over 60% of them seen once, and the ten largest clones take around 45%. The sequencing input was sorted CD4+, CD8+, or CD8+CD57+ T cells (not recorded which) from PBMCs. These receptors originate from a human donor with severe aplastic anemia or a healthy control (not recorded which). The CDR3 runs from the conserved cysteine through the conserved F or W. Each record gives: V gene, D gene, J gene, clone size, CDR3 DNA, CDR3 protein. D genes are given only for firm matches. The size of a clone is reported for some rows only, either as once, few or many, or as a class for expanded clones.

v_call: TRBV29-1
d_call: NA
j_call: TRBJ1-1
clone_size: once
cdr3_nt: TGCAGCGTTGAAAGCGTCGGACTGAACACTGAAGCTTTCTTT
cdr3_aa: CSVESVGLNTEAFF

v_call: TRBV7-2
d_call: TRBD1
j_call: TRBJ1-3
clone_size: few
cdr3_nt: TGTGCCAGCAGATCCGGGACAGGGGGCAAAAACACCATATATTTT
cdr3_aa: CASRSGTGGKNTIYF

v_call: TRBV12-3/TRBV12-4
d_call: NA
j_call: TRBJ2-5
clone_size: many
cdr3_nt: TGTGCCAGCAGAAACCAAGAGACCCAGTACTTC
cdr3_aa: CASRNQETQYF

v_call: TRBV19
d_call: NA
j_call: TRBJ1-5
clone_size: many
cdr3_nt: TGTGCCAGTAGTCTCGGGACGCCCTGGGATCAGCCCCAGCATTTT
cdr3_aa: CASSLGTPWDQPQHF

v_call: TRBV25-1
d_call: NA
j_call: TRBJ2-3
clone_size: few
cdr3_nt: TGTGCCAGCAGTGGCCGGGACACCCACACAGATACGCAGTATTTT
cdr3_aa: CASSGRDTHTDTQYF

v_call: TRBV29-1
d_call: NA
j_call: TRBJ2-7
clone_size: NA
cdr3_nt: TGCAGCATTGAAGGGGGTACATTCTACGAGCAGTACTTC
cdr3_aa: CSIEGGTFYEQYF

v_call: TRBV7-9
d_call: TRBD1
j_call: TRBJ1-6
clone_size: NA
cdr3_nt: TGTGCCAGCAGCTCCGGGACAGCAAAGAATTCACCCCTCCACTTT
cdr3_aa: CASSSGTAKNSPLHF

v_call: TRBV9
d_call: NA
j_call: TRBJ2-2
clone_size: NA
cdr3_nt: TGTGCCAGCAGCGCCGTGAGCACGTGGATCGGGGAGCTGTTTTTT
cdr3_aa: CASSAVSTWIGELFF

v_call: TRBV7-9
d_call: NA
j_call: TRBJ1-5
clone_size: NA
cdr3_nt: TGTGCCAGCAGCCTGGGCAGGACTAGCAATCAGCCCCAGCATTTT
cdr3_aa: CASSLGRTSNQPQHF

v_call: TRBV4-2
d_call: NA
j_call: TRBJ2-7
clone_size: many
cdr3_nt: NA
cdr3_aa: CASSQDLRAGVDEQYF

v_call: TRBV7-3
d_call: TRBD2
j_call: TRBJ2-3
clone_size: NA
cdr3_nt: TGTGCCAGCAGCTTGGACGGGAGGTCCGGAGATACGCAGTATTTT
cdr3_aa: CASSLDGRSGDTQYF

v_call: TRBV25-1
d_call: NA
j_call: TRBJ2-5
clone_size: NA
cdr3_nt: TGTGCCAGCTGCCCGGAGGACAGTAAGACCCAGTACTTC
cdr3_aa: CASCPEDSKTQYF

v_call: TRBV10-3
d_call: NA
j_call: TRBJ1-1
clone_size: once
cdr3_nt: TGTGCCATCAGTACCGGACCTGTTGGGCCTGAAGCTTTCTTT
cdr3_aa: CAISTGPVGPEAFF

v_call: TRBV7-3
d_call: TRBD1
j_call: TRBJ2-7
clone_size: NA
cdr3_nt: TGTGCCGTGTGGACAGGGACCTACGAGCAGTACTTC
cdr3_aa: CAVWTGTYEQYF

v_call: TRBV19
d_call: TRBD1
j_call: TRBJ2-6
clone_size: NA
cdr3_nt: TGTGCCAGTAGTAGTGGACAGGCGGCCAACGTCCTGACTTTC
cdr3_aa: CASSSGQAANVLTF

v_call: TRBV6-4
d_call: NA
j_call: TRBJ1-2
clone_size: many
cdr3_nt: TGTGCCAGCAGTGACTCTCAGGACTATGGCTACACCTTC
cdr3_aa: CASSDSQDYGYTF

v_call: TRBV9
d_call: TRBD1
j_call: TRBJ1-6
clone_size: NA
cdr3_nt: TGTGCCTCCGGGGCCGGACAGGGAGGAGATTCACCCCTCCACTTT
cdr3_aa: CASGAGQGGDSPLHF

v_call: TRBV7-9
d_call: NA
j_call: TRBJ2-1
clone_size: NA
cdr3_nt: TGTGCCAGCAGCTTAGGGACAGGGAGGGACAATGAGCAGTTCTTC
cdr3_aa: CASSLGTGRDNEQFF

v_call: TRBV9
d_call: NA
j_call: TRBJ2-3
clone_size: NA
cdr3_nt: TGTGCCAGCAGCGTAGCGGCTCAGGGCGCAGATACGCAGTATTTT
cdr3_aa: CASSVAAQGADTQYF

v_call: TRBV7-9
d_call: NA
j_call: TRBJ1-6
clone_size: few
cdr3_nt: TGTGCCAGCAGCTTGGGTGACTCCTATAATTCACCCCTCCACTTT
cdr3_aa: CASSLGDSYNSPLHF

v_call: TRBV5-1
d_call: NA
j_call: TRBJ2-7
clone_size: NA
cdr3_nt: TGCGCCAGCAACCCCACGGGCCCTTCCTACGAGCAGTACTTC
cdr3_aa: CASNPTGPSYEQYF

v_call: TRBV24-1
d_call: NA
j_call: TRBJ2-3
clone_size: few
cdr3_nt: TGTGCCACCAGTGATTTGTCCGATACGCAGTATTTT
cdr3_aa: CATSDLSDTQYF

v_call: TRBV5-1
d_call: NA
j_call: TRBJ1-4
clone_size: once
cdr3_nt: TGCGCCAGCAGCTCCCCCGCGGATGGGGAAAAACTGTTTTTT
cdr3_aa: CASSSPADGEKLFF

v_call: TRBV7-2
d_call: TRBD2
j_call: TRBJ2-7
clone_size: few
cdr3_nt: TGTGCCAGCAGCCCCCTTGGACTAGCGAGTAACGAGCAGTACTTC
cdr3_aa: CASSPLGLASNEQYF

v_call: TRBV28
d_call: NA
j_call: TRBJ2-7
clone_size: few
cdr3_nt: TGTGCCAGCAGTTTCTGGCAGGGCTCCTACGAGCAGTACTTC
cdr3_aa: CASSFWQGSYEQYF

v_call: TRBV2
d_call: NA
j_call: TRBJ1-4
clone_size: once
cdr3_nt: TGTGCCACCAATGATGACGGGTATAATGAAAAACTGTTTTTT
cdr3_aa: CATNDDGYNEKLFF

v_call: TRBV20-1
d_call: TRBD1
j_call: TRBJ1-1
clone_size: NA
cdr3_nt: TGCAGTGCTAGGGCCAGGGGGCGAGGAACTGAAGCTTTCTTT
cdr3_aa: CSARARGRGTEAFF

v_call: TRBV24-1
d_call: NA
j_call: TRBJ2-1
clone_size: NA
cdr3_nt: TGTGCCACCAGTGAACACTGTCGCTCCTACAATGAGCAGTTCTTC
cdr3_aa: CATSEHCRSYNEQFF

v_call: TRBV5-1
d_call: TRBD1
j_call: TRBJ1-5
clone_size: many
cdr3_nt: TGCGCCAGCAGCAACCCGGGACAGGGGTTTAGCAATCAGCCCCAGCATTTT
cdr3_aa: CASSNPGQGFSNQPQHF

v_call: TRBV9
d_call: TRBD2
j_call: TRBJ2-7
clone_size: NA
cdr3_nt: TGTGCCAGCAGCGTAGCAGCGGGGACCCACGAGCAGTACTTC
cdr3_aa: CASSVAAGTHEQYF

v_call: TRBV11-2
d_call: NA
j_call: TRBJ1-6
clone_size: NA
cdr3_nt: TGTGCCAGCAGCCCCCGGGGCTGGGAGGATTCACCCCTCCACTTT
cdr3_aa: CASSPRGWEDSPLHF

v_call: TRBV9
d_call: TRBD1
j_call: TRBJ2-2
clone_size: NA
cdr3_nt: TGTGCCAGCAGCGATTGGACAGGGGGTTACACCGGGGAGCTGTTTTTT
cdr3_aa: CASSDWTGGYTGELFF

v_call: TRBV20-1
d_call: TRBD2
j_call: TRBJ2-1
clone_size: NA
cdr3_nt: TGCAGTGCTAGTTTAGCGGGGGGGCCCGATGAGCAGTTCTTC
cdr3_aa: CSASLAGGPDEQFF

v_call: TRBV24-1
d_call: NA
j_call: TRBJ2-6
clone_size: NA
cdr3_nt: TGTGCCACCAGTCCAGGCGGGTCTGGGGCCAACGTCCTGACTTTC
cdr3_aa: CATSPGGSGANVLTF

v_call: TRBV7-9
d_call: NA
j_call: TRBJ2-7
clone_size: NA
cdr3_nt: TGTGCTATACAGGGTACGAATTCCTACGAGCAGCACTTC
cdr3_aa: CAIQGTNSYEQHF

v_call: TRBV7-9
d_call: TRBD1
j_call: TRBJ1-5
clone_size: NA
cdr3_nt: TGTGCCGTCTCGAGCCGGACAGGGGTAAGCAATCAGCCCCAGCATTTT
cdr3_aa: CAVSSRTGVSNQPQHF

v_call: TRBV5-1
d_call: NA
j_call: TRBJ2-7
clone_size: NA
cdr3_nt: TGCGCCAGCAGCCCTGATATCTACTACGAGCAGTACTTC
cdr3_aa: CASSPDIYYEQYF

v_call: TRBV20-1
d_call: TRBD1
j_call: TRBJ2-7
clone_size: NA
cdr3_nt: TGCAGTGCTAGAGATGGCGGGACAGGGTCGTACGAGCAGTACTTC
cdr3_aa: CSARDGGTGSYEQYF

v_call: TRBV20-1
d_call: TRBD2
j_call: TRBJ2-7
clone_size: NA
cdr3_nt: TGCAGTGCTAGAGTTGGACTAGCGGGGTCCTACGAGCAGTACTTC
cdr3_aa: CSARVGLAGSYEQYF

v_call: TRBV19
d_call: NA
j_call: TRBJ1-2
clone_size: many
cdr3_nt: TGTGCCAGTGGGTCTAACTATGGCTACACCTTC
cdr3_aa: CASGSNYGYTF

v_call: TRBV5-8
d_call: NA
j_call: TRBJ1-4
clone_size: many
cdr3_nt: TGTGCCAGCAGCTCTCCGGACGGTGAAAAACTGTTTTTT
cdr3_aa: CASSSPDGEKLFF